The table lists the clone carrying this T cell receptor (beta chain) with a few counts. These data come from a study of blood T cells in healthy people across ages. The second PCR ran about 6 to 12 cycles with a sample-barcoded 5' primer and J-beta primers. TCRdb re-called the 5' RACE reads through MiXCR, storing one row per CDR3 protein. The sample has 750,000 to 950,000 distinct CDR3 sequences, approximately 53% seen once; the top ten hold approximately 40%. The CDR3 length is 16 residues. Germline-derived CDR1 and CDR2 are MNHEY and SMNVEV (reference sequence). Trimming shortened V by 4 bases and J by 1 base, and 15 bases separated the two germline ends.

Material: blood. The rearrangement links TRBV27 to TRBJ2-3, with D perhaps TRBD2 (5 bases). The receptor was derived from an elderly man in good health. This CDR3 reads CASSSLTIVGTDTQYF. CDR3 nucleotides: TGTGCCAGCAGTTCTTTGACTATTGTCGGCACAGATACGCAGTATTTT.